The 32 T cell receptor beta chains below come from one sample, sequenced in a study of blood T cell repertoires in COVID-19 (dated by TCRdb to about 2020). The library came from the immunoSEQ multiplex PCR assay. TCRdb provides this immuneACCESS table in a form limited to in-frame rearrangements. Some clones are lacking; in checked studies, under half of them reflect an unresolved V gene, and why the rest are absent is not known. This sample gives approximately 350,000 clones in total; more than 70% of them show up just once. The leading ten clones occupy 3% of the sample. Sample: peripheral blood. These receptor sequences come from a woman in her 30s with COVID-19, enrolled during active disease.

V gene TRBV6-5 combines with J gene TRBJ1-1; no firm D call. Germline V gene sequence: CDR1 MNHEY, CDR2 SVGAGI. Trimming pared 0 bases from V and 3 bases from J, leaving 5 bases between. The CDR3 runs to 13 residues. For the CDR3, the DNA is TGTGCCAGCAGTTACTCGAGCGACACTGAAGCTTTCTTT. Translation gives CASSYSSDTEAFF.

The chain employs TRBV9 and TRBJ2-7, with a possible D match to TRBD1 (6 bases). This CDR3 has 13 amino acids. The V and J ends lost 3 bases and 3 bases respectively, with 10 bases between them. CDR1 is SGDLS, CDR2 YYNGEE, per germline. The CDR3: CASSGQASYEQYF. CDR3 coding DNA: TGTGCCAGCAGCGGACAGGCCAGCTACGAGCAGTACTTC.

This chain links TRBV5-1 with TRBJ2-7, with D possibly TRBD1 on 6 matching bases. This CDR3 contains 13 residues. Deletions cut 2 bases from V and 6 bases from J, with 12 bases between. The germline gives CDR1 SGHRS, CDR2 YFSETQ. The CDR3 sequence is CASSFAGAVEQYF. In DNA form, the CDR3 reads TGCGCCAGCAGCTTTGCAGGGGCGGTCGAGCAGTACTTC.

For the CDR3, the DNA is TGTGCCAGCAGTGACAGGGGGCATCAGCCCCAGCATTTT. Protein product: CASSDRGHQPQHF. The chain is built from TRBV6-1 and TRBJ1-5, with 8 bases that match TRBD1. The V gene end was trimmed by 3 bases and the J gene end by 5 bases; junction bases not matched to a gene: 0. CDR1 is MNHNS, CDR2 SASEGT, per germline. CDR3 length: 13 residues.

The CDR3 region has the DNA TGTGCCAGCACCCCAGGGTTGGGGGGGGAGACAGATACGCAGTATTTT. Its protein product is CASTPGLGGETDTQYF. The rearrangement joins TRBV28 to TRBJ2-3; TRBD2 matches 7 bases. From germline, CDR1 is MDHEN and CDR2 SYDVKM. The V gene end was trimmed by 7 bases and the J gene end by 3 bases; junction bases not matched to a gene: 13. The CDR3 sequence is 16 residues long.

The CDR3 spells CATSRDQAYSNQPQHF. The CDR3 coding sequence is TGTGCCACCAGCAGAGATCAGGCTTATAGCAATCAGCCCCAGCATTTT. V usage is TRBV15 and J usage is TRBJ1-5; D gene unclear. Trimming removed 0 bases at V and 0 bases at J, with 9 bases between. This CDR3 contains 16 residues. Germline CDR1 reads LNHNV; CDR2 reads YYDKDF (reference sequence).

The chain uses TRBV7-9 and TRBJ2-3, with TRBD2 matching over 10 bases. CDR1 SEHNR and CDR2 FQNEAQ come from the germline V gene (reference sequence). This CDR3 comprises 16 residues. V trimming: 5 bases; J trimming: 5 bases; junction bases outside the gene matches: 10. This CDR3 is CASSLRSGRAGDTQYF. CDR3 in DNA: TGTGCCAGCAGCCTACGCAGCGGGAGGGCCGGAGATACGCAGTATTTT.

The chain is built from TRBV3-1 (or the pseudogene TRBV3-2) and TRBJ1-5; TRBD1 matches 9 bases. The ends lost 1 base at V and 2 bases at J; junction bases unmatched: 0. The CDR3 has 15 amino acids. CDR1 and CDR2 (germline): LGHDT, YNNKEL (reference sequence). The CDR3 here is CASSQGTGGNQPQHF. In DNA, the CDR3 is TGTGCCAGCAGCCAAGGGACAGGGGGCAATCAGCCCCAGCATTTT.

This clone was detected once. The chain is built from TRBV7-2 and TRBJ1-5, with 7 bases identical to TRBD1. The trim removed 1 base at V and 9 bases at J, leaving 3 bases unmatched. Germline CDR1 SGHTA, CDR2 FQGNSA. This CDR3 contains 13 residues. In nucleotides, the CDR3 is TGTGCCAGCAGCTTAGGGGGACAGCCGCCCCAGCATTTT. Amino acids: CASSLGGQPPQHF.

V and J are TRBV15 and TRBJ1-5, with D possibly matching TRBD1 (6 bases). Germline-derived CDR1 and CDR2 are LNHNV and YYDKDF (reference sequence). Trimming cost V 2 bases and J 1 base, with 18 bases left between them. The CDR3 length is 18 residues. The CDR3 loop reads CATSRSTLRGWSNQPQHF. The CDR3 DNA sequence: TGTGCCACCAGCAGATCCACCCTCAGGGGTTGGAGCAATCAGCCCCAGCATTTT.

In regard to this clone: The same CDR3 also results from other DNA sequences found in this sample. The rearrangement links TRBV29-1 to TRBJ2-5; 8 nucleotides agree with TRBD1. The V segment lost 4 bases and the J segment 2 bases; nucleotides outside the gene matches: 6. From germline, CDR1 is SQVTM and CDR2 ANQGSEA. This CDR3 has 14 residues. The CDR3 coding sequence is TGCAGCGTTGGTCTAACAGGGGGTCAAGAGACCCAGTACTTC. This encodes CSVGLTGGQETQYF.

This clone was found once. The V call is TRBV24-1, the J call TRBJ2-3, with D maybe TRBD1 (7 bases). Deletions cut 3 bases from V and 6 bases from J, with 12 bases between. Germline loops: CDR1 KGHDR, CDR2 SFDVKD. The CDR3 has 14 residues. This CDR3 is CATSDESGGDTQYF. The CDR3 DNA reads TGTGCCACCAGTGATGAGTCAGGGGGGGATACGCAGTATTTT.

This clone was observed a single time. This chain connects TRBV24-1 to TRBJ2-3; TRBD2 aligns across 8 bases. This CDR3 is 15 amino acids long. CDR1 is KGHDR, CDR2 SFDVKD, per germline. Unmatched junction bases numbered 4, after V lost 5 bases and J lost 1 base. The CDR3 DNA is TGTGCCACCAGTGGTATGACTAGCGGCACAGATACGCAGTATTTT. It translates to CATSGMTSGTDTQYF.

As concerns this clone: At one boundary the junction diverges from the germline segment, which might be a read error. This chain joins TRBV2 and TRBJ2-7, with 9 bases fitting TRBD1. Germline-derived CDR1 and CDR2 are SNHLY and FYNNEI. This CDR3 has 13 amino acids. The CDR3 region is CASSEETGGEQYF. The CDR3 coding sequence is TGTGCCAGCAGCGAAGAGACAGGGGGCGAGCAGTACTTC.

This chain uses TRBV9 with TRBJ2-2; perhaps TRBD1 as D (6 bases). Trimming cost V 4 bases and J 5 bases, with 12 bases left between them. The CDR3 runs 14 residues. CDR1 and CDR2 (germline): SGDLS, YYNGEE. The CDR3 nucleotides read TGTGCCAGCAGCACACGCCAGGGGACCGGGGAGCTGTTTTTT. Translating it yields CASSTRQGTGELFF.

The V gene is TRBV28, the J gene TRBJ1-1; D is undetermined. Germline assignment: CDR1 MDHEN and CDR2 SYDVKM. CDR3 size: 11 residues. The V and J ends lost 8 bases and 4 bases respectively, with 8 bases between them. The CDR3 spells CASLGSTEAFF. CDR3 sequence (DNA): TGTGCCAGCCTCGGTTCCACTGAAGCTTTCTTT. Full variable domain (rest looked up from reference TRBV28 and TRBJ1-1): DVKVTQSSRYLVKRTGEKVFLECVQDMDHENMFWYRQDPGLGLRLIYFSYDVKMKEKGDIPEGYSVSREKKERFSLILESASTNQTSMYLCASLGSTEAFFGQGTRLTVV.

The rearrangement links TRBV4-1 to TRBJ2-7, with 8 bases aligning to TRBD1. The CDR3 consists of 15 residues. Germline-derived CDR1 and CDR2 are MGHRA and YSYEKL. J gave up 3 bases and V 4 bases, and 8 bases lay outside the gene matches. The CDR3 DNA follows: TGCGCCAGCAGCCTCGGGGACAGGTTTGACTACGAGCAGTACTTC. This sequence encodes CASSLGDRFDYEQYF.

This clone was detected once. V usage is TRBV5-1 and J usage is TRBJ2-3; TRBD1 aligns across 10 bases. Per germline, CDR1 SGHRS and CDR2 YFSETQ. The CDR3 totals 15 residues. V shed 7 bases, J shed 3 bases, and the junction held 8 bases outside the gene matches. For the CDR3, the DNA is TGCGCCAGCGGGGGGACAGGGGAGGCGACAGATACGCAGTATTTT. The encoded protein is CASGGTGEATDTQYF. The complete variable domain, with remaining parts taken from reference TRBV5-1 and TRBJ2-3, reads KAGVTQTPRYLIKTRGQQVTLSCSPISGHRSVSWYQQTPGQGLQFLFEYFSETQRNKGNFPGRFSGRQFSNSRSEMNVSTLELGDSALYLCASGGTGEATDTQYFGPGTRLTVL.

This clone was seen once. The gene calls are TRBV6-5 and TRBJ1-2; TRBD1 agrees at 9 bases. J gave up 6 bases and V 1 base, and 6 bases lay outside the gene matches. Germline V gene data show CDR1 as MNHEY and CDR2 as SVGAGI. The CDR3 extends over 15 amino acids. The CDR3 bases are TGTGCCAGCAGTTACTTCCCGGGGACAGGGCATGGCTACACCTTC. Protein product: CASSYFPGTGHGYTF.

V and J are TRBV19 and TRBJ1-5, with D maybe TRBD1 (5 bases). Per germline, CDR1 LNHDA and CDR2 SQIVND (reference sequence). The CDR3 runs to 13 residues. Trimming took off 6 bases at V and 6 bases at J, with 12 bases between the two ends. The CDR3 bases are TGTGCCAGTAGGGACACGGTCGGTCAGCCCCAGCATTTT. This gives the protein CASRDTVGQPQHF.

Concerning this clone itself: A junction boundary mismatches the germline segment, possibly from a read error. This chain links TRBV10-3 with TRBJ2-1; no clear D. Looked up from germline, CDR1 is ENHRY and CDR2 is SYGVKD. The CDR3 is 15 residues long. The CDR3 sequence is CAISDLSDSDNEQFF. For the CDR3, the DNA is TGTGCCATCAGTGATCTTTCAGACTCCGACAATGAGCAGTTCTTC.

The chain joins TRBV9 to TRBJ2-1; 7 nucleotides line up with TRBD2. V gave up 4 bases and J gave up 6 bases; unmatched junction bases: 10. The CDR3 runs to 15 residues. Germline V CDR1 and CDR2: SGDLS, YYNGEE. The CDR3: CASSPEGGPGNEQFF. The CDR3 nucleotides are TGTGCCAGCAGCCCGGAGGGAGGGCCGGGCAATGAGCAGTTCTTC.

The rearrangement joins TRBV7-2 to TRBJ1-3; a possible D gene is TRBD1 (5 bases). The length of the CDR3 is 17 residues. In germline, CDR1 is SGHTA, CDR2 FQGNSA. The V gene lost 0 bases and the J gene lost 0 bases, with 12 bases spanning the gap. CDR3 sequence (DNA): TGTGCCAGCAGCTTAGCGGGGGGAAGGGGCTCTGGAAACACCATATATTTT. Its translation is CASSLAGGRGSGNTIYF. The full variable domain, rest sourced from reference TRBV7-2 and TRBJ1-3, is GAGVSQSPSNKVTEKGKDVELRCDPISGHTALYWYRQSLGQGLEFLIYFQGNSAPDKSGLPSDRFSAERTGGSVSTLTIQRTQQEDSAVYLCASSLAGGRGSGNTIYFGEGSWLTVV.

The rearrangement uses TRBV13 and TRBJ2-1; D gene unclear. CDR1 is PRHDT and CDR2 is FYEKMQ in the germline V gene (reference sequence). Trimming took off 5 bases at V and 3 bases at J, with 23 bases between the two ends. The CDR3 runs to 18 residues. The chain's CDR3 is CASSPAFGGSADYNEQFF. CDR3 nucleotides: TGTGCCAGCAGCCCCGCATTTGGCGGATCGGCGGACTACAATGAGCAGTTCTTC.

The rearrangement uses TRBV25-1 and TRBJ2-2; D is undetermined. CDR1 and CDR2 (germline): MGHDK, SYGVNS. Trimming stripped 1 base from V and 7 bases from J, with 10 bases between. The CDR3 has 14 residues. CDR3 protein: CASSELVIGGELFF. The CDR3 coding sequence is TGTGCCAGCAGTGAATTGGTGATCGGCGGGGAGCTGTTTTTT.

This clone was seen more than once but under ten times. The chain links TRBV6-5 to TRBJ2-7; 9 bases align to TRBD1. Germline V gene data show CDR1 as MNHEY and CDR2 as SVGAGI. The CDR3 is 14 residues long. Trimming cost V 8 bases and J 5 bases; bases outside gene matches: 10. CDR3 in amino acids: CASEEGTGSNEQYF. Written as DNA, the CDR3 is TGTGCCAGCGAGGAGGGGACAGGGTCTAACGAGCAGTACTTC.

This chain connects TRBV29-1 to TRBJ1-2; the D is unclear. Germline loops: CDR1 SQVTM, CDR2 ANQGSEA. Trimming removed 4 bases from V and 6 bases from J, with 15 bases in between. CDR3 length: 13 amino acids. The CDR3 here is CSVAARGGNGYTF. The DNA of the CDR3 is TGCAGCGTTGCTGCTCGAGGAGGGAATGGCTACACCTTC.

The genes are TRBV6-6 and TRBJ2-3; TRBD2 agrees at 15 bases. Germline CDR1 and CDR2: MNHNY and SVGAGI (reference sequence). J lost 1 base, V lost 6 bases, and 14 bases had no gene match. The CDR3 sequence is 20 residues long. Written as DNA, the CDR3 is TGTGCCAGCAGCTCCTCCACTGGACTAGCGGGGGGGCCCGGCACAGATACGCAGTATTTT. It encodes CASSSSTGLAGGPGTDTQYF.

The genes are TRBV6-4 and TRBJ1-6, with 8 bases matching TRBD1. The germline V gene encodes CDR1 MRHNA and CDR2 SNTAGT. The V and J ends lost 6 bases and 9 bases, in that order; junction bases with no gene match: 7. CDR3 length: 14 amino acids. The CDR3 protein is CASSRQGKSSPLHF. CDR3 nucleotide sequence: TGTGCCAGCAGCCGACAGGGGAAGTCTTCACCCCTCCACTTT.

This clone has a handful of counts. The chain combines TRBV15 with TRBJ2-5; 11 nucleotides match TRBD2. The V gene's germline CDR1 is LNHNV and CDR2 YYDKDF (reference sequence). The CDR3 runs to 18 residues. V lost 1 base to trimming and J lost 2 bases; unmatched junction nucleotides: 9. CDR3 residues: CATSRALAGGPTQETQYF. The CDR3 bases are TGTGCCACCAGCAGAGCCCTAGCGGGGGGTCCCACACAAGAGACCCAGTACTTC.

This CDR3 reads CASSQETGGHNEQFF. The CDR3, as DNA: TGCGCCAGCAGCCAAGAGACAGGGGGACACAATGAGCAGTTCTTC. The chain joins TRBV4-3 to TRBJ2-1; 9 bases line up with TRBD1. The germline V gene has CDR1 LGHNA and CDR2 YSLEER. CDR3 length: 15 residues. V was clipped by 0 bases and J by 5 bases; unmatched bases: 2.

The V gene is TRBV7-2, the J gene TRBJ2-7; D perhaps matches TRBD1 (6 bases). The germline gives CDR1 SGHTA, CDR2 FQGNSA. This CDR3 has 12 residues. Trimming stripped 5 bases from V and 6 bases from J, with 11 bases between. The CDR3 sequence is CASSLTGSEQYF. As DNA, the CDR3 is TGTGCCAGCAGCCTCACAGGGTCCGAGCAGTACTTC.